The 5 T cell receptor beta chains in this list originate from one sample, sequenced in a study of spatial heterogeneity in lung cancer (dated by TCRdb to about 2019). The library was obtained by 5' RACE. The sequencing machine was a NextSeq 500. TCRdb ran its own pipeline on the public reads, namely fastp trimming at Q25 and MiXCR clone calling, and kept in-frame beta chains. Each record represents a unique CDR3 protein, reported with the most common genes and DNA among its rows. Present in this sample are about 120,000 distinct CDR3 sequences, about 12% of which were seen just once. Of the sample, about 15% falls within the top ten clones. The meaning of the sample's time point label: blood at routine non-recurrence follow-up after resection. Without any cell sorting, TCR sequencing was performed on whole RNA extracted either from tumor and nontumor lung tissue or from cryopreserved PBMC samples.

This sample comprised PBMCs, obtained at follow-up. These receptors all come from a male donor with early-stage non-small cell lung cancer.

There are many counts of this clonotype. The rearrangement uses TRBV18 and TRBJ1-4, with D maybe TRBD1 (6 bases). Germline V gene lookup returns CDR1 KGHSH and CDR2 LQKENI. V gave up 3 bases and J gave up 0 bases, with 14 bases separating them. The CDR3 sequence is 17 residues long. In DNA, the CDR3 is TGTGCCAGCTCACCTATGACGGGGGCCGCAACTAATGAAAAACTGTTTTTT. It encodes CASSPMTGAATNEKLFF.

At least ten counts were recorded for this clonotype. The chain uses TRBV10-3 and TRBJ2-3; TRBD1 is a possible D gene (6 bases). The CDR3 length is 15 residues. The germline V and J ends were trimmed by 3 bases and 7 bases, with 17 bases remaining between them. Germline-derived CDR1 and CDR2 are ENHRY and SYGVKD. CDR3 nucleotides: TGTGCCATCAGTGAATATGAGGGGGATCGAAATACGCAGTATTTT. Translation gives CAISEYEGDRNTQYF.

The rearrangement uses TRBV5-1 and TRBJ1-4; D is ambiguous. The CDR3 contains 17 residues. V lost 0 bases to trimming and J lost 4 bases, with 16 bases between them. CDR1 is SGHRS and CDR2 is YFSETQ in the germline V gene. The CDR3: CASSLGGRPNLNEKLFF. Here the CDR3 DNA reads TGCGCCAGCAGCTTGGGAGGCAGGCCGAACCTTAATGAAAAACTGTTTTTT.

This chain links TRBV12-3 or TRBV12-4 with TRBJ1-4; D is uncertain. Trimming took 6 bases from V and 10 from J, leaving 15 bases between them. This CDR3 comprises 13 residues. CDR3 in DNA: TGTGCCAGCAGCCCGGACCGGGAAGGAAAACTGTTTTTT. This sequence encodes CASSPDREGKLFF.

The chain recombines TRBV12-3 or TRBV12-4 with TRBJ2-5, with 15 bases lining up with TRBD2. This CDR3 is 19 amino acids long. V was pared by 1 base and J by 5 bases, with 11 bases of the junction left unmatched. The CDR3 nucleotides are TGTGCCAGCAGTTTAGGCTACGGGACTAGCGGGGGGACTCGGGAGACCCAGTACTTC. It yields the protein CASSLGYGTSGGTRETQYF.